Following are 20 T cell receptor beta chains from one sample sequenced in a study of PD-1 blockade in mismatch repair-deficient tumors. Produced via immunoSEQ multiplex PCR; TCRdb's table is partial and in-frame only. The sample includes tens of thousands of clones, around 89% seen only once; the top ten take 11% to 15%. Source: peripheral blood, taken 52 weeks after starting pembrolizumab. The receptor set was obtained from an adult with mismatch repair-deficient cancer.

CDR3 sequence reads: CASSSDLADSHNEQFF. In DNA form, the CDR3 reads TGTGCCAGCAGCTCGGATCTAGCGGATTCCCACAATGAGCAGTTCTTC. This chain joins TRBV7-9 and TRBJ2-1; 7 bases agree with TRBD2. Unmatched junction bases numbered 11, after V lost 4 bases and J lost 5 bases. Germline V gene sequence: CDR1 SEHNR, CDR2 FQNEAQ (reference sequence). The length of the CDR3 is 16 residues.

This chain joins TRBV14 and TRBJ1-1; D uncertain. This CDR3 has 15 residues. V was shortened by 1 base and J by 1 base, with 10 bases between the two germline ends. Germline CDR1 and CDR2: SGHDN and FVKESK. CDR3 nucleotide sequence: TGTGCCAGCAGCCAAGGATTGGCAGGGAACACTGAAGCTTTCTTT. Its translation: CASSQGLAGNTEAFF. Full variable domain (outside the CDR3, taken from reference TRBV14 and TRBJ1-1): EAGVTQFPSHSVIEKGQTVTLRCDPISGHDNLYWYRRVMGKEIKFLLHFVKESKQDESGMPNNRFLAERTGGTYSTLKVQPAELEDSGVYFCASSQGLAGNTEAFFGQGTRLTVV.

The chain employs TRBV9 and TRBJ2-1; maybe TRBD2 (5 bases). V was trimmed by 4 bases and J by 3 bases, leaving 20 bases between them. In germline, CDR1 is SGDLS, CDR2 YYNGEE. The CDR3 sequence is 17 residues long. The CDR3: CASSPDPSIRIYNEQFF. The CDR3 DNA reads TGTGCCAGCAGCCCAGATCCTAGCATTAGGATCTACAATGAGCAGTTCTTC.

Written as DNA, the CDR3 is TGTGCCAGCAGCTTAGACAGGGTCTTCTACGAGCAGTACTTC. Amino acids: CASSLDRVFYEQYF. The chain recombines TRBV11-2 with TRBJ2-7; D is perhaps TRBD1 (5 bases). V lost 0 bases and J 3 bases, leaving 9 bases between the germline ends. This CDR3 has 14 amino acids. The germline gives CDR1 SGHAT, CDR2 FQNNGV.

This clone was observed a few times. This chain connects TRBV5-6 to TRBJ1-2; tentatively, D is TRBD1 (6 bases). The V and J ends lost 3 bases and 3 bases respectively, with 21 bases between them. Per germline, CDR1 SGHDT and CDR2 YYEEEE. The CDR3 contains 17 residues. CDR3 in amino acids: CASSSGAGFLFYYGYTF. The DNA for the CDR3 is TGTGCCAGCAGCTCGGGGGCAGGATTCCTGTTTTACTATGGCTACACCTTC.

CDR3 DNA: TGTGCCAGCAGCCTAGGGGCTAGCGGGTCCTACGAGCAGTACTTC. It yields the protein CASSLGASGSYEQYF. This chain links TRBV11-2 with TRBJ2-7; 8 nucleotides align to TRBD2. This CDR3 comprises 15 residues. Looked up from germline, CDR1 is SGHAT and CDR2 is FQNNGV. The junction had 7 bases not matched to a gene; V was cut back by 5 bases and J by 1 base. The full variable domain, in which reference TRBV11-2 and TRBJ2-7 provide the parts outside the CDR3, is EAGVAQSPRYKIIEKRQSVAFWCNPISGHATLYWYQQILGQGPKLLIQFQNNGVVDDSQLPKDRFSAERLKGVDSTLKIQPAKLEDSAVYLCASSLGASGSYEQYFGPGTRLTVT.

V gene TRBV30 combines with J gene TRBJ2-7, with 10 positions matching TRBD2. Germline CDR1 and CDR2: GTSNPN and SVGIG (reference sequence). Trimming at V came to 5 bases and at J to 6 bases, leaving 7 bases not matched to a gene. This CDR3 comprises 13 residues. The CDR3 coding sequence is TGTGCCTGGGGCGGGACTAGCGTATCCGAGCAGTACTTC. This sequence encodes CAWGGTSVSEQYF.

The chain employs TRBV7-9 and TRBJ2-2, with no clear D. V was pared by 4 bases and J by 6 bases, with 12 bases between. Germline V gene data show CDR1 as SEHNR and CDR2 as FQNEAQ (reference sequence). CDR3 length: 14 amino acids. The CDR3 region is CASSSGTAAGELFF. In DNA form, the CDR3 reads TGTGCCAGCAGCTCCGGAACGGCGGCCGGGGAGCTGTTTTTT.

The CDR3 nucleotides read TGTGCCATCAGTGAGTCGTGGCGGAACGGGGAGCTGTTTTTT. It specifies CAISESWRNGELFF. This chain joins TRBV10-3 and TRBJ2-2; D gene uncertain. Germline V gene sequence: CDR1 ENHRY, CDR2 SYGVKD. V was cut by 0 bases and J by 7 bases, with 9 bases left in between. The CDR3 totals 14 residues.

This chain links TRBV27 with TRBJ2-7; 7 bases match TRBD2. CDR1 MNHEY and CDR2 SMNVEV come from the germline V gene (reference sequence). The CDR3 loop spans 13 amino acids. Trimming at V came to 3 bases and at J to 6 bases, leaving 5 bases not matched to a gene. In DNA, the CDR3 is TGTGCCAGCAGTTTTTCTAGCGGAGGCGAGCAGTACTTC. It specifies CASSFSSGGEQYF.

V usage is TRBV7-6 and J usage is TRBJ2-5; TRBD2 matches at 10 bases. The trim removed 5 bases at V and 1 base at J, leaving 4 bases unmatched. The CDR3 totals 15 residues. The germline V gene has CDR1 SGHVS and CDR2 FNYEAQ. The CDR3 loop is CASSMGLAPQETQYF. DNA of the CDR3: TGTGCCAGCAGCATGGGACTAGCGCCCCAAGAGACCCAGTACTTC.

V is TRBV10-1 and J is TRBJ2-7, with D perhaps TRBD1 or TRBD2 (7 bases each). From germline, CDR1 is WNHNN and CDR2 SYGVQD (reference sequence). With 3 bases removed from V and 1 base from J, the gap between germline ends came to 13 bases. CDR3 size: 15 residues. CDR3 loop: CASSEGQGGSYEQYF. The CDR3 DNA sequence: TGCGCCAGCAGTGAAGGCCAGGGGGGGTCCTACGAGCAGTACTTC.

This clone was observed a single time. The chain is built from TRBV5-5 and TRBJ1-4; tentative D call: TRBD1 (6 bases). Germline V gene sequence: CDR1 SGHKS, CDR2 YYEKEE (reference sequence). V was clipped by 3 bases and J by 8 bases, with 20 bases between them. This CDR3 contains 16 residues. In nucleotides, the CDR3 is TGTGCCAGCAGCTCAACCTACAGGGCCCTACAGGAAAAACTGTTTTTT. Protein sequence: CASSSTYRALQEKLFF.

The chain employs TRBV30 and TRBJ1-2; D uncertain. Trimming left V 3 bases short and J 2 bases short, with 4 bases between. The CDR3 loop spans 11 amino acids. Germline V gene lookup returns CDR1 GTSNPN and CDR2 SVGIG (reference sequence). CDR3 sequence (DNA): TGTGCCTGGAGGGTGAACTATGGCTACACCTTC. This encodes CAWRVNYGYTF. Full variable domain (remainder filled in from reference TRBV30 and TRBJ1-2): SQTIHQWPATLVQPVGSPLSLECTVEGTSNPNLYWYRQAAGRGLQLLFYSVGIGQISSEVPQNLSASRPQDRQFILSSKKLLLSDSGFYLCAWRVNYGYTFGSGTRLTVV.

V is TRBV30 and J is TRBJ2-1, with 12 positions matching TRBD2. This CDR3 spans 16 amino acids. V dropped 1 base and J dropped 7; count of bases not matched to a gene: 8. In germline, CDR1 is GTSNPN, CDR2 SVGIG (reference sequence). CDR3 nucleotide sequence: TGTGCCTGGAGTGACGTACTAGCGGGAGGTTTTAATGAGCAGTTCTTC. This codes for CAWSDVLAGGFNEQFF.

J is TRBJ2-3 and V is TRBV4-3; D perhaps matches TRBD2 (6 bases). V was clipped by 0 bases and J by 0 bases, with 13 bases between them. CDR3 length: 17 residues. Germline V lookup: CDR1 LGHNA, CDR2 YSLEER. This CDR3 reads CASSQDSSGGSTDTQYF. In DNA form, the CDR3 reads TGCGCCAGCAGCCAAGATTCCTCCGGGGGAAGCACAGATACGCAGTATTTT.

The J gene is TRBJ2-5, the V gene TRBV6-6, with TRBD1 as a possible D gene (6 bases). Germline CDR1 and CDR2: MNHNY and SVGAGI (reference sequence). The V and J ends lost 0 bases and 2 bases respectively, with 13 bases between them. The CDR3 totals 16 residues. DNA for the CDR3: TGTGCCAGCAGTTACTCGGGGGCTCTGACTCAAGAGACCCAGTACTTC. It is translated as CASSYSGALTQETQYF.

The chain carries TRBV10-2 and TRBJ1-2; 7 bases fit TRBD1. Looked up from germline, CDR1 is WSHSY and CDR2 is SAAADI. V shed 10 bases and J 12 bases; nucleotides not matched to a gene: 8. The CDR3 covers 10 residues. This chain's CDR3 is CATRGQIHTF. In DNA form, the CDR3 reads TGCGCCACCAGGGGACAGATCCACACCTTC.

The chain links TRBV5-4 to TRBJ2-5, with a weak D call TRBD2 (7 bases). Trimming shortened V by 7 bases and J by 5 bases, and 15 bases separated the two germline ends. CDR3 size: 13 residues. Per the germline V gene, CDR1 is SGHNT and CDR2 is YYREEE (reference sequence). CDR3 residues: CASRGRGGETQYF. In DNA form, the CDR3 reads TGTGCCAGCCGGGGGAGGGGGGGCGAGACCCAGTACTTC. Looking up the rest from reference TRBV5-4 and TRBJ2-5 gives the full variable domain: ETGVTQSPTHLIKTRGQQVTLRCSSQSGHNTVSWYQQALGQGPQFIFQYYREEENGRGNFPPRFSGLQFPNYSSELNVNALELDDSALYLCASRGRGGETQYFGPGTRLLVL.

The CDR3 DNA reads TGCAGCGCTGCCAGGACAGGCAATGAGCAGTTCTTC. It encodes CSAARTGNEQFF. V and J are TRBV29-1 and TRBJ2-1; the match to TRBD1 covers 7 bases. The CDR3 length is 12 residues. With 7 bases clipped from V and 6 bases from J, the junction kept 6 bases outside the gene matches. Germline V gene sequence: CDR1 SQVTM, CDR2 ANQGSEA.